This T cell receptor (beta chain) came from a study of T cells in Graves' hyperthyroidism and ophthalmopathy. Overall study context: Any treatment followed the collection of peripheral blood at initial diagnosis. Study-wide results and limits: Researchers found most expanded thyroid clonotypes above 0.001 in blood as well.

It was RNA transcripts that yielded the amplified TCR beta CDR3 regions. HTBI primers were employed in a first-round RT-PCR of the TCR CDR3. A single record per CDR3 protein comes from TCRdb applying MiXCR to the multiplex PCR reads. The table records a few hundred thousand distinct CDR3 sequences, 17% of them present only once. The CDR3 contains 13 residues. CDR1 is WSHSY, CDR2 SAAADI, per germline. V shed 8 bases and J shed 3 bases, with 13 bases lying between them. The table lists this clonotype with a few counts. The antigen is not known. Among ophthalmopathy patients, the Clinical Activity Score reached at least 3, the NOSPECS grade reached at least 4, and duration remained under 3 months. Clinical symptoms, serum thyroxine, TRAb, thyroid ultrasound and orbital computed tomography informed diagnoses.

The chain has TRBV10-2 and TRBJ1-1; D is unclear. This receptor was obtained from a woman aged 18-30 years with Graves' ophthalmopathy. The sequenced material came from blood. The CDR3 spells CASGEGPHTEAFF. CDR3 DNA: TGCGCCAGCGGGGAAGGGCCACACACTGAAGCTTTCTTT.